The 16 T cell receptor beta chains given below trace back to one sample, sequenced in a study of cytomegalovirus exposure and HLA in healthy donors. Researchers ran the PCR with 60 Vbeta and 13 Jbeta primers. TCRdb's copy holds only in-frame clones and misses some; the assay was immunoSEQ multiplex PCR. The sample carries some 170,000 clones, approximately 80% recorded once. The sample was PBMCs. The receptors were gathered from a man younger than 45 in good health and CMV-seropositive.

This chain connects TRBV14 to TRBJ1-6; no firm D call. The V end lost 0 bases, the J end lost 8 bases, and 8 bases lay between the germline ends. Germline V gene lookup returns CDR1 SGHDN and CDR2 FVKESK. This CDR3 has 14 amino acids. The CDR3 reads CASSQDIRDSPLHF. In nucleotides, the CDR3 is TGTGCCAGCAGCCAAGATATTCGGGATTCACCCCTCCACTTT.

With respect to this clone: Other DNA variants within this sample encode the same CDR3. The V and J genes are TRBV9 and TRBJ1-2; tentatively, D is TRBD1 (6 bases). CDR1 is SGDLS and CDR2 is YYNGEE in the germline V gene. V was cut by 0 bases and J by 7 bases, with 10 bases left in between. This CDR3 contains 13 residues. The CDR3 DNA reads as TGTGCCAGCAGCGTAGTACAGGGAAGTGGCTACACCTTC. Translated: CASSVVQGSGYTF.

The chain combines TRBV6-1 with TRBJ1-5, with 11 bases fitting TRBD1. Unmatched junction bases numbered 10, after V lost 8 bases and J lost 7 bases. CDR3 size: 15 residues. CDR1 is MNHNS and CDR2 is SASEGT in the germline V gene. For the CDR3, the DNA is TGTGCCAGCTCAAGGGACAGGGGGTTTTTGCAGCCCCAGCATTTT. Translation: CASSRDRGFLQPQHF.

CDR3 sequence: CASSELGTGQINEQFF. The CDR3 DNA follows: TGTGCCAGCAGTGAATTAGGGACAGGGCAGATCAATGAGCAGTTCTTC. V and J are TRBV25-1 and TRBJ2-1; 9 nucleotides align to TRBD1. The CDR3 loop spans 16 amino acids. Germline loops: CDR1 MGHDK, CDR2 SYGVNS. The junction had 7 bases not matched to a gene; V was cut back by 1 base and J by 6 bases.

V is TRBV5-5 and J is TRBJ2-3, with 7 positions matching TRBD1. The J segment lost 2 bases and the V segment lost 0 bases, leaving 6 bases of the junction unmatched. The germline CDR1 and CDR2 sequences are SGHKS and YYEKEE (reference sequence). The CDR3 is 16 amino acids. In DNA form, the CDR3 reads TGTGCCAGCAGCTTGGAAGGGACAGAGGACACAGATACGCAGTATTTT. Translated: CASSLEGTEDTDTQYF.

V is TRBV5-4 and J is TRBJ1-6; 7 bases line up with TRBD1. The CDR3 consists of 16 residues. Germline V CDR1 and CDR2: SGHNT, YYREEE (reference sequence). Losses at the gene ends were 0 bases for V and 4 bases for J; bases not matched to a gene: 4. The CDR3 sequence is CASSLATGVYNSPLHF. In DNA, the CDR3 is TGTGCCAGCAGCTTGGCTACAGGGGTATATAATTCACCCCTCCACTTT.

This rearrangement joins TRBV27 to TRBJ2-2, with D tentatively TRBD2 (5 bases). The germline V and J ends were trimmed by 5 bases and 3 bases, with 10 bases remaining between them. CDR3 length: 14 residues. Germline loops: CDR1 MNHEY, CDR2 SMNVEV (reference sequence). Here the CDR3 reads CASSIRTHTGELFF. The CDR3 DNA is TGTGCCAGCAGTATCCGGACTCACACCGGGGAGCTGTTTTTT.

The chain links TRBV5-1 to TRBJ1-1, with D possibly being TRBD1 (6 bases). V was shortened by 5 bases and J by 1 base, with 12 bases between the two germline ends. This CDR3 has 14 residues. Germline assignment: CDR1 SGHRS and CDR2 YFSETQ. CDR3 region: CASRVAGANTEAFF. As DNA, the CDR3 is TGCGCCAGCAGGGTGGCAGGGGCGAACACTGAAGCTTTCTTT.

This clone was found a few times. The chain uses TRBV11-2 and TRBJ2-1; a weak D match, TRBD2 (7 bases). The ends were cut back, 3 bases at V and 5 bases at J, with 20 bases in the middle. The germline V gene encodes CDR1 SGHAT and CDR2 FQNNGV. CDR3 length: 17 amino acids. In nucleotides, the CDR3 is TGTGCCAGCAGCTTGGGCCGAGAGGGAGGGGGTAACAATGAGCAGTTCTTC. This gives the protein CASSLGREGGGNNEQFF.

Note on this clone: Other DNA sequences in this sample translate to the same CDR3. The V call is TRBV28, the J call TRBJ2-7; TRBD1 aligns across 9 bases. The CDR3 is made up of 13 amino acids. Losses at the gene ends were 4 bases for V and 4 bases for J; bases not matched to a gene: 2. CDR1 is MDHEN and CDR2 is SYDVKM in the germline V gene. CDR3 nucleotide sequence: TGTGCCAGCAGTTCGGGACAGGGATACGAGCAGTACTTC. It encodes CASSSGQGYEQYF.

This chain joins TRBV10-3 and TRBJ2-5; the D gene is possibly TRBD1 (6 bases). Germline values: CDR1 ENHRY, CDR2 SYGVKD. CDR3 size: 17 residues. Between the trimmed V and J ends, which lost 6 bases and 1 base, there was a span of 21 bases. The CDR3 bases are TGTGCCATCAGCGGGGCCCACGGGACAATACTCCAAGAGACCCAGTACTTC. Protein: CAISGAHGTILQETQYF.

This chain joins TRBV12-2 and TRBJ2-2; the D segment call TRBD1 is taken from the table without a DNA check. TRBV12-2 is a pseudogene locus. The CDR3 spans 17 residues. CDR3 region: CASRFYRGNVSTGELFF. In DNA, the CDR3 is TGTGCAAGTCGCTTTTATAGGGGGAATGTTAGCACCGGGGAGCTGTTTTTT.

The chain has TRBV30 and TRBJ1-2, with a tentative D call TRBD1 (6 bases). Trimming took 1 base from V and 3 from J, leaving 9 bases between them. Germline assignment: CDR1 GTSNPN and CDR2 SVGIG (reference sequence). The CDR3 loop spans 13 amino acids. This CDR3 is CAWSGGGYYGYTF. The DNA of the CDR3 is TGTGCCTGGAGTGGGGGGGGCTACTATGGCTACACCTTC.

The chain uses TRBV29-1 and TRBJ2-7; no definite D call. This CDR3 is 13 amino acids long. The V end lost 4 bases, the J end lost 0 bases, and 10 bases lay between the germline ends. CDR1 and CDR2 (germline): SQVTM, ANQGSEA. The CDR3 spells CSVADTSSYEQYF. The CDR3 nucleotides read TGCAGCGTTGCCGACACCAGCTCCTACGAGCAGTACTTC.

The chain links TRBV28 to TRBJ1-4; D is uncertain. Germline values: CDR1 MDHEN, CDR2 SYDVKM. V gave up 4 bases and J gave up 2 bases, with 11 bases separating them. CDR3 length: 15 residues. This CDR3 reads CASSSTRRTNEKLFF. CDR3 coding DNA: TGTGCCAGCAGTTCCACACGGAGGACTAATGAAAAACTGTTTTTT.

The chain links TRBV11-3 to TRBJ2-2; D is ambiguous. The germline V and J ends were trimmed by 0 bases and 6 bases, with 5 bases remaining between them. The CDR3 is 13 amino acids. From germline, CDR1 is SGHNT and CDR2 YENEEA. The CDR3: CASSLEAAGELFF. The CDR3 coding sequence is TGTGCCAGCAGCTTAGAGGCAGCCGGGGAGCTGTTTTTT.